This TCR beta chain was observed in a study of Graves' ophthalmopathy and Graves' hyperthyroidism. RNA transcripts yielded amplified TCR beta CDR3 regions. An opening RT-PCR round employed HTBI primers and preceded a second-round multiplex PCR. TCRdb reanalysed the multiplex PCR reads using MiXCR and keeps one entry per CDR3 protein. The sample yields 1 million to 1.3 million distinct CDR3 sequences, 35% to 45% seen once. In germline, CDR1 is SGHRS, CDR2 YFSETQ. The CDR3 has 20 amino acids. J was trimmed by 6 bases and V by 1 base; bases with no gene match: 17. This TCR came from an adult man with Graves' hyperthyroidism. The chain uses TRBV5-1 and TRBJ1-6, with TRBD1 identical over 9 bases. The sequenced sample was peripheral blood or thyroid tissue (not recorded which). The CDR3 loop reads CASSLTQQGAYFGRNSPLHF. The DNA for the CDR3 is TGCGCCAGCAGCTTGACCCAACAGGGGGCCTACTTTGGCCGTAATTCACCCCTCCACTTT.